These T cell receptor beta chains were read from a single sample in a study of T cells in Graves' hyperthyroidism and ophthalmopathy. MiXCR, run by TCRdb on the multiplex PCR reads, gives a single entry per CDR3 protein. Found here are 550,000 to 650,000 distinct CDR3 sequences, around 15% of them singletons; the top ten hold approximately 15%. The source material was blood. These receptors were obtained from a woman aged 40 to 49 with Graves' hyperthyroidism. CDR3s include the opening cysteine and the closing phenylalanine or tryptophan. The D gene is left open where the match is weak. Clone size is given for some rows only: seen once, a few or many times, or a class if the clone is expanded.

CDR3 protein: CSVDWETQYF
CDR3 DNA: TGCAGCGTTGACTGGGAGACCCAGTACTTC
J gene: TRBJ2-5
clone size: many
V gene: TRBV29-1
D gene: NA

CDR3 protein: CASSQDPVWTGGYQPQHF
CDR3 DNA: TGTGCCAGCAGCCAAGATCCGGTTTGGACAGGGGGGTATCAGCCCCAGCATTTT
J gene: TRBJ1-5
clone size: many
V gene: TRBV3-1
D gene: TRBD1

CDR3 protein: CASSVAAGTQETQYF
CDR3 DNA: TGTGCCAGCAGCGTAGCAGCGGGGACCCAAGAGACCCAGTACTTC
J gene: TRBJ2-5
clone size: NA
V gene: TRBV9
D gene: TRBD2

CDR3 protein: CASMRGENTEAFF
CDR3 DNA: TGTGCCAGCATGAGGGGTGAGAACACTGAAGCTTTCTTT
J gene: TRBJ1-1
clone size: many
V gene: TRBV2
D gene: NA

CDR3 protein: CASSFGPLGTLEQFF
CDR3 DNA: TGTGCCAGCAGCTTCGGTCCCTTGGGGACTCTTGAGCAGTTCTTC
J gene: TRBJ2-1
clone size: few
V gene: TRBV7-3
D gene: NA

CDR3 protein: CASSLDGRPSWNEQFF
CDR3 DNA: TGTGCCAGCAGCTTGGACGGGAGGCCTTCCTGGAATGAGCAGTTCTTC
J gene: TRBJ2-1
clone size: many
V gene: TRBV7-2
D gene: TRBD2

CDR3 protein: CSARMDTQYF
CDR3 DNA: TGCAGTGCTAGAATGGATACGCAGTATTTT
J gene: TRBJ2-3
clone size: many
V gene: TRBV20-1
D gene: NA

CDR3 protein: CASSGPGREWYEQYF
CDR3 DNA: TGTGCCAGCAGTGGTCCAGGGCGGGAGTGGTACGAGCAGTACTTC
J gene: TRBJ2-7
clone size: few
V gene: TRBV25-1
D gene: TRBD2

CDR3 protein: CASSGDRVIYGYTF
CDR3 DNA: TGTGCCAGTAGTGGGGACAGGGTCATTTATGGCTACACCTTC
J gene: TRBJ1-2
clone size: few
V gene: TRBV19
D gene: TRBD1

CDR3 protein: CASSLSGQGLNGYTF
CDR3 DNA: TGTGCCAGCAGTTTATCGGGACAGGGTCTCAATGGCTACACCTTC
J gene: TRBJ1-2
clone size: many
V gene: TRBV12-3/TRBV12-4
D gene: TRBD1

CDR3 protein: CASSNLAGGETQYF
CDR3 DNA: TGCGCCAGCAGCAATCTAGCGGGAGGAGAGACCCAGTACTTC
J gene: TRBJ2-5
clone size: NA
V gene: TRBV4-1
D gene: TRBD2

CDR3 protein: CASSDRLQRGTIYF
CDR3 DNA: TGTGCCAGCAGCGACAGGCTGCAGAGGGGCACCATATATTTT
J gene: TRBJ1-3
clone size: many
V gene: TRBV12-3/TRBV12-4
D gene: NA

CDR3 protein: CARGQPQETQYF
CDR3 DNA: TGTGCCAGGGGGCAGCCCCAAGAGACCCAGTACTTC
J gene: TRBJ2-5
clone size: many
V gene: TRBV5-5
D gene: NA

CDR3 protein: CASSPRLAGENSYNEQFF
CDR3 DNA: TGTGCTAGCAGCCCCCGACTAGCGGGGGAAAATTCATACAATGAGCAGTTCTTC
J gene: TRBJ2-1
clone size: NA
V gene: TRBV7-7
D gene: TRBD2

CDR3 protein: CASTSGGWSEQYF
CDR3 DNA: TGTGCCAGCACGTCAGGGGGATGGTCCGAGCAGTACTTC
J gene: TRBJ2-7
clone size: many
V gene: TRBV12-3/TRBV12-4
D gene: TRBD1

CDR3 protein: CASRGSNTEAFF
CDR3 DNA: TGTGCCAGCCGGGGGTCCAACACTGAAGCTTTCTTT
J gene: TRBJ1-1
clone size: NA
V gene: TRBV6-1
D gene: NA

CDR3 protein: CASRWDKNTGELFF
CDR3 DNA: TGTGCCAGCAGGTGGGACAAGAACACCGGGGAGCTGTTTTTT
J gene: TRBJ2-2
clone size: NA
V gene: TRBV6-1
D gene: NA

CDR3 protein: CASSYDRPLAGGVYEQYF
CDR3 DNA: TGTGCCAGCAGTTACGACCGCCCCTTAGCGGGAGGAGTGTACGAGCAGTACTTC
J gene: TRBJ2-7
clone size: few
V gene: TRBV6-6
D gene: TRBD2

CDR3 protein: CASASGIEGNQPQHF
CDR3 DNA: TGTGCCAGCGCCTCAGGGATTGAGGGCAATCAGCCCCAGCATTTT
J gene: TRBJ1-5
clone size: many
V gene: TRBV6-1
D gene: NA

CDR3 protein: CSARALAEQYF
CDR3 DNA: TGCAGTGCTAGGGCTTTGGCTGAGCAGTACTTC
J gene: TRBJ2-7
clone size: NA
V gene: TRBV20-1
D gene: NA

CDR3 protein: CASSLQGEDTDTQYF
CDR3 DNA: TGTGCCAGCAGCTTACAGGGCGAGGATACAGATACGCAGTATTTT
J gene: TRBJ2-3
clone size: many
V gene: TRBV27
D gene: NA

CDR3 protein: CASRYSGTGSNEQFF
CDR3 DNA: TGTGCCAGCAGGTACTCCGGGACAGGGTCCAATGAGCAGTTCTTC
J gene: TRBJ2-1
clone size: many
V gene: TRBV11-2
D gene: TRBD1

CDR3 protein: CASSMMTSGGSYEQYF
CDR3 DNA: TGCGCCAGCAGCATGATGACTAGCGGGGGCTCCTACGAGCAGTACTTC
J gene: TRBJ2-7
clone size: many
V gene: TRBV5-1
D gene: TRBD2

CDR3 protein: CASSQRRAGTETQYF
CDR3 DNA: TGTGCCAGCAGTCAACGCAGGGCTGGGACAGAGACCCAGTACTTC
J gene: TRBJ2-5
clone size: many
V gene: TRBV28
D gene: NA

CDR3 protein: CSARRGVLTDTQYF
CDR3 DNA: TGCAGTGCTAGGAGGGGGGTACTCACAGATACGCAGTATTTT
J gene: TRBJ2-3
clone size: NA
V gene: TRBV20-1
D gene: NA